This entry lists 19 T cell receptor beta chains sequenced from one sample in a study of tissue T cells after allogeneic stem cell transplantation. Produced via immunoSEQ multiplex PCR; TCRdb's table is partial and in-frame only. The data contain 2,500 to 3,500 clones, 50% to 75% of them singletons. Adult allogeneic hematopoietic cell transplant recipients with steroid-refractory graft-versus-host disease were prospectively enrolled for research autopsy. Material: descending colon tissue, obtained at autopsy. The receptors come from a male patient at least 60 years old with steroid-refractory graft-versus-host disease after an allogeneic stem cell transplant. The graft donor may account for some of the T cells.

The rearrangement joins TRBV6-5 to TRBJ2-7, with a weak D call TRBD2 (6 bases). V dropped 11 bases and J dropped 2 bases, with 19 bases sitting between them. Looked up from germline, CDR1 is MNHEY and CDR2 is SVGAGI. The CDR3 spans 14 residues. CDR3 nucleotides: TGTGCCTCAGCAGAACCGGGGAGGACCTACGAGCAGTACTTC. Amino acids: CASAEPGRTYEQYF.

The chain links TRBV6-5 to TRBJ2-7, with 7 bases identical to TRBD1. Germline CDR1 and CDR2: MNHEY and SVGAGI. The CDR3 is 13 residues long. V was clipped by 7 bases and J by 2 bases; unmatched bases: 5. This CDR3 is CASKGASPYEQYF. The DNA for the CDR3 is TGTGCCAGCAAGGGGGCGTCCCCCTACGAGCAGTACTTC.

V gene TRBV5-1 combines with J gene TRBJ2-1, with D perhaps matching TRBD2 (6 bases). The V end was cut by 0 bases, the J end by 0 bases, with 10 bases between. The CDR3 has 16 residues. Germline CDR1 SGHRS, CDR2 YFSETQ. This CDR3 reads CASSLGGGDSYNEQFF. CDR3 DNA: TGCGCCAGCAGCTTGGGGGGCGGGGACTCCTACAATGAGCAGTTCTTC.

Here the CDR3 DNA reads TGTGCCAGCAGCGTAGATGGAACAGTGGAGACCCAGTACTTC. It translates to CASSVDGTVETQYF. The J gene is TRBJ2-5, the V gene TRBV9, with D unresolved. The CDR3 has 14 residues. Germline CDR1 is SGDLS and CDR2 is YYNGEE. Trimming shortened V by 0 bases and J by 5 bases, and 11 bases separated the two germline ends. The full variable domain, with the rest looked up from reference TRBV9 and TRBJ2-5, is DSGVTQTPKHLITATGQRVTLRCSPRSGDLSVYWYQQSLDQGLQFLIQYYNGEERAKGNILERFSAQQFPDLHSELNLSSLELGDSALYFCASSVDGTVETQYFGPGTRLLVL.

J is TRBJ1-3 and V is TRBV11-2, with D possibly being TRBD1 (5 bases). The germline V gene encodes CDR1 SGHAT and CDR2 FQNNGV. V shed 1 base and J shed 8 bases, with 12 bases lying between them. The CDR3 is 14 amino acids. CDR3 bases: TGTGCCAGCAGCTTAGGCGGGGCCCGGTACACCATATATTTT. Protein sequence: CASSLGGARYTIYF.

The rearrangement links TRBV7-2 to TRBJ2-2; 12 nucleotides line up with TRBD2. The V gene end was trimmed by 4 bases and the J gene end by 8 bases; junction bases not matched to a gene: 5. Germline lookup yields CDR1 SGHTA and CDR2 FQGNSA. The CDR3 is 15 amino acids. CDR3 sequence reads: CASSSSGTSGGELFF. The CDR3 bases are TGTGCCAGCAGCTCCTCCGGGACTAGCGGGGGGGAGCTGTTTTTT.

This clone was picked up a small number of times. The J gene is TRBJ2-7, the V gene TRBV7-9; maybe TRBD2 (6 bases). The V gene's germline CDR1 is SEHNR and CDR2 FQNEAQ (reference sequence). There are 15 residues in the CDR3. V lost 2 bases to trimming and J lost 5 bases, with 16 bases between them. CDR3 in amino acids: CASSLRSGDGDEQYF. For the CDR3, the DNA is TGTGCCAGCAGCTTAAGATCGGGGGATGGTGACGAGCAGTACTTC. Supplemented by reference TRBV7-9 and TRBJ2-7, the full variable domain reads DTGVSQNPRHKITKRGQNVTFRCDPISEHNRLYWYRQTLGQGPEFLTYFQNEAQLEKSRLLSDRFSAERPKGSFSTLEIQRTEQGDSAMYLCASSLRSGDGDEQYFGPGTRLTVT.

With regard to this clone: The junction does not match germline at one end; this may be a read error. V gene TRBV6-5 combines with J gene TRBJ2-7, with a tentative D call TRBD1 (6 bases). Germline V gene sequence: CDR1 MNHEY, CDR2 SVGAGI. This CDR3 contains 10 residues. The CDR3 bases are TGTGCCAGCGGTAAACAGGGCCAGCACTTC. Its protein product is CASGKQGQHF.

The chain joins TRBV6-2 or TRBV6-3 to TRBJ1-1; D not resolved. The V end lost 0 bases, the J end lost 0 bases, and 11 bases lay between the germline ends. The CDR3 spans 16 residues. CDR1 is MNHEY, CDR2 SVGEGT, per germline. CDR3 DNA: TGTGCCAGCAGTTACTCGCGGACGGGAGTGAACACTGAAGCTTTCTTT. It codes for CASSYSRTGVNTEAFF.

The gene calls are TRBV5-6 and TRBJ2-3; D might be TRBD2 (7 bases). Germline V gene data show CDR1 as SGHDT and CDR2 as YYEEEE. The CDR3 has 15 residues. Between the trimmed V and J ends, which lost 0 bases and 4 bases, there was a span of 12 bases. The CDR3 loop is CASSLGAGAADTQYF. The CDR3, as DNA: TGTGCCAGCAGCTTGGGGGCGGGGGCCGCAGATACGCAGTATTTT.

This clone was recorded once. The CDR3 region has the DNA TGCGCCAGCAGCGACTCACCGATGACCAACACTGAAGCTTTCTTT. It translates to CASSDSPMTNTEAFF. The chain has TRBV5-1 and TRBJ1-1; the D is unclear. This CDR3 spans 15 amino acids. Germline CDR1 reads SGHRS; CDR2 reads YFSETQ. With 4 bases removed from V and 2 bases from J, the gap between germline ends came to 15 bases.

The V gene is TRBV19, the J gene TRBJ1-6; no firm D call. Germline V gene data show CDR1 as LNHDA and CDR2 as SQIVND (reference sequence). The CDR3 loop spans 13 amino acids. With 4 bases removed from V and 6 bases from J, the gap between germline ends came to 7 bases. CDR3 residues: CASSSAANSPLHF. CDR3 DNA sequence: TGTGCCAGTAGTAGCGCAGCTAATTCACCCCTCCACTTT.

By sample fraction, this clone is large. This CDR3 is also generated by other DNA sequences in the sample. The gene calls are TRBV11-2 and TRBJ2-5; D is unresolved. CDR3 size: 12 residues. The V gene's germline CDR1 is SGHAT and CDR2 FQNNGV. The germline V and J ends were trimmed by 0 bases and 5 bases, with 4 bases remaining between them. In DNA, the CDR3 is TGTGCCAGCAGCTTAGAAAGCGAGACCCAGTACTTC. The encoded protein is CASSLESETQYF.

The V call is TRBV10-3, the J call TRBJ2-1; 11 nucleotides line up with TRBD2. After removal of 6 bases from V and 8 bases from J, the junction contained 3 bases not matched to a gene. The CDR3 extends over 13 amino acids. Germline V lookup: CDR1 ENHRY, CDR2 SYGVKD. The CDR3 nucleotides read TGTGCCATCAGAACTAGCGGGGGCGATGAGCAGTTCTTC. It specifies CAIRTSGGDEQFF.

The rearrangement joins TRBV19 to TRBJ1-1, with D unresolved. CDR1 LNHDA and CDR2 SQIVND come from the germline V gene (reference sequence). The ends were cut back, 1 base at V and 11 bases at J, with 17 bases in the middle. The CDR3 has 14 residues. The CDR3 region has the DNA TGTGCCAGTAGTATAGGGACGACTCCAGTAGTGGCTTTCTTT. Its protein is CASSIGTTPVVAFF.

This clone appeared a few times. The V gene is TRBV5-1, the J gene TRBJ1-2; the match to TRBD1 covers 8 bases. J lost 8 bases, V lost 5 bases, and 32 bases had no gene match. The CDR3 has 21 residues. Germline CDR1 and CDR2: SGHRS and YFSETQ. CDR3 bases: TGCGCCAGCAGTCTAACTACCGGGACAGGACCCCATCCGGGATCAGGAGGGGGCTACACCTTC. Encoded protein: CASSLTTGTGPHPGSGGGYTF.

V is TRBV7-9 and J is TRBJ1-1; D gene uncertain. The CDR3 runs to 13 residues. The germline CDR1 and CDR2 sequences are SEHNR and FQNEAQ (reference sequence). The V gene lost 10 bases and the J gene lost 0 bases, with 12 bases spanning the gap. The CDR3 sequence: CATRSGMNTEAFF. CDR3 DNA sequence: TGTGCCACTCGGTCGGGGATGAACACTGAAGCTTTCTTT.

This clone was picked up a small number of times. This chain connects TRBV7-9 to TRBJ1-1, with TRBD1 as a possible D gene (5 bases). Germline CDR1 is SEHNR and CDR2 is FQNEAQ (reference sequence). This CDR3 contains 14 residues. The V gene lost 0 bases and the J gene lost 5 bases, with 10 bases spanning the gap. The CDR3 DNA reads as TGTGCCAGCAGCTTAGCGTCTCGGGGGACTGAAGCTTTCTTT. As protein: CASSLASRGTEAFF. Full variable domain (remainder filled in from reference TRBV7-9 and TRBJ1-1): DTGVSQNPRHKITKRGQNVTFRCDPISEHNRLYWYRQTLGQGPEFLTYFQNEAQLEKSRLLSDRFSAERPKGSFSTLEIQRTEQGDSAMYLCASSLASRGTEAFFGQGTRLTVV.

The rearrangement joins TRBV19 to TRBJ1-5; the D gene is possibly TRBD1 (5 bases). CDR1 is LNHDA and CDR2 is SQIVND in the germline V gene (reference sequence). The CDR3 sequence is 15 residues long. V was cut by 4 bases and J by 2 bases, with 12 bases left in between. DNA of the CDR3: TGTGCCAGTAGTAGACAGTTGGGGGGCAATCAGCCCCAGCATTTT. Protein: CASSRQLGGNQPQHF.